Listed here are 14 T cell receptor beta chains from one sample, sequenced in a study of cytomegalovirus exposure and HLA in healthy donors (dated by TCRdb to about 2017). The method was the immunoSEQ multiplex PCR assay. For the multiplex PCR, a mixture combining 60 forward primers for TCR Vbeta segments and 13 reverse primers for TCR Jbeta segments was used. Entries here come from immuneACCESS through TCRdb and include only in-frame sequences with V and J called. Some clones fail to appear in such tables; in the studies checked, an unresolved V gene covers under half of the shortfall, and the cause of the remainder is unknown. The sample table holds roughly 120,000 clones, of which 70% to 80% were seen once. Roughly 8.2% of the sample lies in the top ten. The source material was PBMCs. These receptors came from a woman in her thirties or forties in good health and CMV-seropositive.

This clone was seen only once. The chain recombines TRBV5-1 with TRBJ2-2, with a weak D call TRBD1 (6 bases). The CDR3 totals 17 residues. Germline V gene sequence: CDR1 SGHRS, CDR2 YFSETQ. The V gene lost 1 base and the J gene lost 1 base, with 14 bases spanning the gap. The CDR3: CASSLNGQGRNTGELFF. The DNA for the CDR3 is TGCGCCAGCAGCTTGAATGGGCAGGGGCGGAACACCGGGGAGCTGTTTTTT.

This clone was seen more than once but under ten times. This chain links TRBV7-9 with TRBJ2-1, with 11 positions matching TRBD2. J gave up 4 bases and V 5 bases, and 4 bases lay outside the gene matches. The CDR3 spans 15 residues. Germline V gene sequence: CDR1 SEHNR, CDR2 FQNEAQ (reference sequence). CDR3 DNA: TGTGCCAGCAGCCCCGGGACTAGCGGTTACAATGAGCAGTTCTTC. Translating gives CASSPGTSGYNEQFF. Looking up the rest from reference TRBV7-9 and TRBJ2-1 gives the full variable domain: DTGVSQNPRHKITKRGQNVTFRCDPISEHNRLYWYRQTLGQGPEFLTYFQNEAQLEKSRLLSDRFSAERPKGSFSTLEIQRTEQGDSAMYLCASSPGTSGYNEQFFGPGTRLTVL.

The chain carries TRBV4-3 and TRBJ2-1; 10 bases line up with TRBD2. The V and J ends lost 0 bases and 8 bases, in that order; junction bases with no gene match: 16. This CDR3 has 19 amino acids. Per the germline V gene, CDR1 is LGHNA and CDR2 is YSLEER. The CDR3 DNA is TGCGCCAGCAGCCAAGAGTATGCTCGGGCTAGCGGGGGTGGGGATGAGCAGTTCTTC. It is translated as CASSQEYARASGGGDEQFF.

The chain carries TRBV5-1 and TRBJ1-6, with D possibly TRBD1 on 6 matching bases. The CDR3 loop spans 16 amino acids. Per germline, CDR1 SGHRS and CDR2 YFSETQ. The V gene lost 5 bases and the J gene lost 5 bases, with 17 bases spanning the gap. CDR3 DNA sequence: TGCGCCAGCAGATCGACAGGTTTGGGGGATAATTCACCCCTCCACTTT. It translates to CASRSTGLGDNSPLHF.

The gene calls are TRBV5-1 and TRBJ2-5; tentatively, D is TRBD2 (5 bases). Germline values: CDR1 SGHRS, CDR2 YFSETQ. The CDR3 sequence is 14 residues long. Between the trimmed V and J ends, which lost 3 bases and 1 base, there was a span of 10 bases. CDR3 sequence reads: CASSWEKIQETQYF. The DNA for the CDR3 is TGCGCCAGCAGCTGGGAGAAGATCCAAGAGACCCAGTACTTC.

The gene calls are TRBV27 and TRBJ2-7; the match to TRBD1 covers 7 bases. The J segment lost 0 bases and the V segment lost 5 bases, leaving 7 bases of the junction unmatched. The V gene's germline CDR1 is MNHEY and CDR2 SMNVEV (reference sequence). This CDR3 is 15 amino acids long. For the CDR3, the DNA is TGTGCCAGCAGTGTCCGGACAGGTCGCTCCTACGAGCAGTACTTC. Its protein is CASSVRTGRSYEQYF.

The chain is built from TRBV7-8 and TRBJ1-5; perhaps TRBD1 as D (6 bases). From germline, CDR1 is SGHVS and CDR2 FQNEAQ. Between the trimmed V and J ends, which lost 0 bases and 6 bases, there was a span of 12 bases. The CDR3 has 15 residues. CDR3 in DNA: TGTGCCAGCAGCTTAGCGGCGGGGGGCTCTCAGCCCCAGCATTTT. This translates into CASSLAAGGSQPQHF.

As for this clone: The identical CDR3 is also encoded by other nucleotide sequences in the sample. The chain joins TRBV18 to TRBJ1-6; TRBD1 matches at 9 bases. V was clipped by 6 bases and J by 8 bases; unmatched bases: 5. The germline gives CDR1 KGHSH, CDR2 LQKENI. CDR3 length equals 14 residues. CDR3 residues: CASSPGQGYSPLHF. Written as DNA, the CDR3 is TGTGCCAGCTCCCCCGGACAGGGGTATTCACCCCTCCACTTT.

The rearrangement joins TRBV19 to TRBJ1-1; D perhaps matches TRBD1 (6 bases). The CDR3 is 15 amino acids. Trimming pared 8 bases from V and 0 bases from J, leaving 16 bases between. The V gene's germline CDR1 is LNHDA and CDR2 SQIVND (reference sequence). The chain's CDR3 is CASHPPGDLNTEAFF. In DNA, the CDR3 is TGTGCCAGTCACCCACCAGGGGATTTGAACACTGAAGCTTTCTTT.

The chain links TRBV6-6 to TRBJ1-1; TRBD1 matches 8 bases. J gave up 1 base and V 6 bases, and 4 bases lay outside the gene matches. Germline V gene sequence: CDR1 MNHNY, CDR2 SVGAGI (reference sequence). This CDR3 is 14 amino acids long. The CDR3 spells CASRIGQGNTEAFF. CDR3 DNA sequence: TGTGCCAGCAGGATCGGACAGGGGAACACTGAAGCTTTCTTT.

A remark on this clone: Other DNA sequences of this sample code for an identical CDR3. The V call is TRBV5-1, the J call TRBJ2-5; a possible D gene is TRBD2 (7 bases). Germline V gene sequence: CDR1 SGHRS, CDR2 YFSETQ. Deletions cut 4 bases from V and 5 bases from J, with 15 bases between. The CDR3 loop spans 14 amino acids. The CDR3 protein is CASSPGTGGETQYF. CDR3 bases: TGCGCCAGCAGCCCCGGGACGGGGGGCGAGACCCAGTACTTC.

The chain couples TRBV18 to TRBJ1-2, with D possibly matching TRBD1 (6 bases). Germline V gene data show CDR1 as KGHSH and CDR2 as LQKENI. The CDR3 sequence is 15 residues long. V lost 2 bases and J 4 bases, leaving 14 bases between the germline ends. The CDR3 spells CASSPSQGNSYGYTF. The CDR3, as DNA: TGTGCCAGCTCACCAAGCCAGGGGAATAGCTATGGCTACACCTTC.

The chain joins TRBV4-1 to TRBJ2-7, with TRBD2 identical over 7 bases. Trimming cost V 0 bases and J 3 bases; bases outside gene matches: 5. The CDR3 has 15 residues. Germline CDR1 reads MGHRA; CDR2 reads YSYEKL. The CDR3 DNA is TGCGCCAGCAGCCAAGATCCAGCGGGGTACTACGAGCAGTACTTC. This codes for CASSQDPAGYYEQYF.

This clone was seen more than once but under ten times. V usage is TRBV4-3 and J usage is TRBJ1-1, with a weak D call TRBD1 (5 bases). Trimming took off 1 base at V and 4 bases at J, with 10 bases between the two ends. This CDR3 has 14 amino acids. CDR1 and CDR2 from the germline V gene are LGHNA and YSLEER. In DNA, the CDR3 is TGCGCCAGCAGCCAAGTGAAGGGGCTCACTGAAGCTTTCTTT. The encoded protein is CASSQVKGLTEAFF.